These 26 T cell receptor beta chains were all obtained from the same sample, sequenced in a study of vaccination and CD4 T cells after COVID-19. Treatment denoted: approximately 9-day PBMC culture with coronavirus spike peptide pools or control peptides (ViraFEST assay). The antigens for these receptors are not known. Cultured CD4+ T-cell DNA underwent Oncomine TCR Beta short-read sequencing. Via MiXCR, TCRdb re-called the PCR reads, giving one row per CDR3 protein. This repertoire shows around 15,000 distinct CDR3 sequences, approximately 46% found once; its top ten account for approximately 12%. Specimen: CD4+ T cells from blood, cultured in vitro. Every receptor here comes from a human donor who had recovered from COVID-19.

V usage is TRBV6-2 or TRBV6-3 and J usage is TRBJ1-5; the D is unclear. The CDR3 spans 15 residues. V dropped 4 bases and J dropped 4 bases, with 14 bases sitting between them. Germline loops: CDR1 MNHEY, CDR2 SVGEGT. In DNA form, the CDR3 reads TGTGCCAGCAGTTCAATCGGACTTTCAAATCAGCCCCAGCATTTT. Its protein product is CASSSIGLSNQPQHF.

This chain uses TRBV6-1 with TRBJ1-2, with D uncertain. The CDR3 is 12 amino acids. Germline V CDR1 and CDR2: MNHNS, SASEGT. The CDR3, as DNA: TGTTTAGTTGAGGATTTAGGCTATGGCTACACCTTC. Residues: CLVEDLGYGYTF.

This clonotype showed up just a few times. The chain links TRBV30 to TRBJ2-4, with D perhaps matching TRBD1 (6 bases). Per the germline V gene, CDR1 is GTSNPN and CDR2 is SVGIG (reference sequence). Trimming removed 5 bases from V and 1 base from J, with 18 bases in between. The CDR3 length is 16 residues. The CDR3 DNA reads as TGTGCCTGGGAAAAACAGGGTTTTATGGCCAAAAACATTCAGTACTTC. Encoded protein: CAWEKQGFMAKNIQYF.

CDR3 residues: CASRRDSYGYTF. CDR3 DNA sequence: TGTGCCAGTAGGAGGGACAGCTATGGCTACACCTTC. The V gene is TRBV19, the J gene TRBJ1-2, with 7 bases aligning to TRBD1. The CDR3 contains 12 residues. After removal of 6 bases from V and 4 bases from J, the junction contained 2 bases not matched to a gene. Per germline, CDR1 LNHDA and CDR2 SQIVND (reference sequence).

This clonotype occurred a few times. The chain's CDR3 is CSASRRGGLYEQYF. CDR3 coding DNA: TGCAGTGCTAGTAGGCGGGGGGGCCTCTACGAGCAGTACTTC. The V call is TRBV20-1, the J call TRBJ2-1, with TRBD2 identical over 9 bases. The DNA end lines up better with TRBJ2-7; the J call may be wrong. Germline V gives CDR1 DFQATT, CDR2 SNEGSKA (reference sequence). This CDR3 is 14 amino acids long.

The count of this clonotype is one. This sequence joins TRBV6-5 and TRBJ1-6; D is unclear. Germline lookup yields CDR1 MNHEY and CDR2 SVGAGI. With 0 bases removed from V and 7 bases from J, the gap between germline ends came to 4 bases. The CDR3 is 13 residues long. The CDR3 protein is CASSYSPNSPLHF. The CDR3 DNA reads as TGTGCCAGCAGTTACTCCCCAAATTCACCCCTCCACTTT.

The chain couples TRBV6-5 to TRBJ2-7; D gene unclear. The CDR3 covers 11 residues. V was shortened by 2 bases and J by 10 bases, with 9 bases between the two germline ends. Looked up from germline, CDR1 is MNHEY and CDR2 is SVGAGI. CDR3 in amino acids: CASSYGGRQYF. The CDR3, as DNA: TGTGCCAGCAGTTACGGTGGACGTCAGTACTTC.

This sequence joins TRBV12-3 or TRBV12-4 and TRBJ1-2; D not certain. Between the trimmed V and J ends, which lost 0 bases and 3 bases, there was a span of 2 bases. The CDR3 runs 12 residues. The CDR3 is CASSLADYGYTF. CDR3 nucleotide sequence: TGTGCCAGCAGTTTAGCCGACTATGGCTACACCTTC.

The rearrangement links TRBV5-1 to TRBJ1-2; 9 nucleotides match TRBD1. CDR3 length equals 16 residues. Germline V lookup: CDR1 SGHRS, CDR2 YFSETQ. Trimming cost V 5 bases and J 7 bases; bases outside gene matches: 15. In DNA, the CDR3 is TGCGCCAGCAGTTGGACTGGGACAGGGCTTTCGGGTGGCTACACCTTC. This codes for CASSWTGTGLSGGYTF.

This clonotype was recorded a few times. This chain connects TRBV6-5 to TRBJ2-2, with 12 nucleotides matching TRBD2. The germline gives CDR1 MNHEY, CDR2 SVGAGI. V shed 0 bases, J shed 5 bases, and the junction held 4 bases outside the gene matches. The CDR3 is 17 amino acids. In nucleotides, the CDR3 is TGTGCCAGCAGTTACTCGAGTGGACTAGCGGGAACCGGGGAGCTGTTTTTT. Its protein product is CASSYSSGLAGTGELFF.

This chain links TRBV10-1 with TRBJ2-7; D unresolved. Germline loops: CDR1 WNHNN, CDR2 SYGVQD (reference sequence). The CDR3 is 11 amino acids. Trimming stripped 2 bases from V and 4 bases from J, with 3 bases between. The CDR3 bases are TGCGCCAGCAGTGAGGGGTACGAGCAGTACTTC. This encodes CASSEGYEQYF.

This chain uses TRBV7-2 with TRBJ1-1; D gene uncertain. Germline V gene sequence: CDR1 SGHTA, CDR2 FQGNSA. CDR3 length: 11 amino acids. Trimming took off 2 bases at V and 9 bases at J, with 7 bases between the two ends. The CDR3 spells CASSLLFKAFF. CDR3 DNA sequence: TGTGCCAGCAGCTTACTTTTTAAAGCTTTCTTT.

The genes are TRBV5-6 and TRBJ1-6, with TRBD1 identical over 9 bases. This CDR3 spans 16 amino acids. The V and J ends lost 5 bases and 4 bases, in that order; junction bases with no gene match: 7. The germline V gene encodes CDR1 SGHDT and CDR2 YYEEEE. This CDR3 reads CASSGQGPSYNSPLHF. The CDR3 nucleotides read TGTGCCAGCAGTGGACAGGGGCCCTCTTATAATTCACCCCTCCACTTT.

DNA for the CDR3: TGCGCCAGCAGCCGGGACAGGGCGAACACCGGGGAGCTGTTTTTT. It yields the protein CASSRDRANTGELFF. The rearrangement links TRBV5-1 to TRBJ2-2, with 9 bases lining up with TRBD1. Germline values: CDR1 SGHRS, CDR2 YFSETQ. V trimming: 4 bases; J trimming: 0 bases; junction bases outside the gene matches: 1. The CDR3 runs 15 residues.

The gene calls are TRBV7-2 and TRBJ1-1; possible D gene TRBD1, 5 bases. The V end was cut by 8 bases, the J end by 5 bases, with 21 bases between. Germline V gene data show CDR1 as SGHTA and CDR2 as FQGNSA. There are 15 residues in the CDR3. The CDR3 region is CASSRWGVEGTEAFF. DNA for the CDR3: TGTGCCAGCTCCCGTTGGGGGGTGGAGGGAACTGAAGCTTTCTTT. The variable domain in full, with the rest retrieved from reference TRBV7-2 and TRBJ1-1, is GAGVSQSPSNKVTEKGKDVELRCDPISGHTALYWYRQSLGQGLEFLIYFQGNSAPDKSGLPSDRFSAERTGGSVSTLTIQRTQQEDSAVYLCASSRWGVEGTEAFFGQGTRLTVV.

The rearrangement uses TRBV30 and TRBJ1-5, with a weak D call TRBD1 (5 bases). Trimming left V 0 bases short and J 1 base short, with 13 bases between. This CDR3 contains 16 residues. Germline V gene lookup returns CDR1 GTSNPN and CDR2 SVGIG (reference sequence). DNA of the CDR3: TGTGCCTGGAGTGTGGGGGGGAAAGGGAGCAATCAGCCCCAGCATTTT. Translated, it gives CAWSVGGKGSNQPQHF.

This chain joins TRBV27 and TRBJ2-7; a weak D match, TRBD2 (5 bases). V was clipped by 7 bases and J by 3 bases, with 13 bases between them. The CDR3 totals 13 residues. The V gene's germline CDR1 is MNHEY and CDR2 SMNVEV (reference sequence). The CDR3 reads CASTPRGGYEQYF. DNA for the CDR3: TGTGCCAGCACCCCCCGGGGTGGCTACGAGCAGTACTTC.

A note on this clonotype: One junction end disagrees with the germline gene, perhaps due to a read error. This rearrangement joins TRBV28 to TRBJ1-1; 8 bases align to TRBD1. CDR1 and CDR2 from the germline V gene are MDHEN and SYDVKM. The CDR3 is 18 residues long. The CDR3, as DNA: TGTGTCAGCAGTTATGATTGGACAGGGACTAGTAGGTACACTGAAGCTTTCTTT. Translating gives CVSSYDWTGTSRYTEAFF.

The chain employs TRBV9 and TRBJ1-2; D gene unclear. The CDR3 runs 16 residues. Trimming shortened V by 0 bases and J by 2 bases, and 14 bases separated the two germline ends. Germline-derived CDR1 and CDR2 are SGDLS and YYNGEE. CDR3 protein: CASSVDPTPINYGYTF. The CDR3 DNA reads TGTGCCAGCAGCGTAGACCCTACACCCATAAACTATGGCTACACCTTC.

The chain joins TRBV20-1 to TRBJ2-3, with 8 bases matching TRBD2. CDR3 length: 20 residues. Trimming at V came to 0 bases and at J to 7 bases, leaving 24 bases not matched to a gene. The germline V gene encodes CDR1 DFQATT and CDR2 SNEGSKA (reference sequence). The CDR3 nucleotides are TGCAGTGCTAGAGATAGGCAACGGGGGGGGACAACGCGTAGGATGTATACGCAGTATTTT. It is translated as CSARDRQRGGTTRRMYTQYF.

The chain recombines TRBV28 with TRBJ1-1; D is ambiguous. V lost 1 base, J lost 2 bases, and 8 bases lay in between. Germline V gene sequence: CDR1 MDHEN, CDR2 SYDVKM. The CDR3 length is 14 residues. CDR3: CASSLSEGNTEAFF. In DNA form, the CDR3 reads TGTGCCAGCAGTTTATCAGAGGGTAACACTGAAGCTTTCTTT.

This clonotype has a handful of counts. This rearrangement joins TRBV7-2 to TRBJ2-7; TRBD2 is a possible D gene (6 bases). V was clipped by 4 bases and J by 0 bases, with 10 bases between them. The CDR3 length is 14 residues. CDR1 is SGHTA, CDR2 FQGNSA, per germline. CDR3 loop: CASSWGGNSYEQYF. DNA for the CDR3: TGTGCCAGCAGCTGGGGAGGTAACTCCTACGAGCAGTACTTC.

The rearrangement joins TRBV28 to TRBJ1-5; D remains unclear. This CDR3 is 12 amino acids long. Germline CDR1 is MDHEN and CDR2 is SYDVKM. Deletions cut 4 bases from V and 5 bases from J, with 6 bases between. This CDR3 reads CASSSTDQPQHF. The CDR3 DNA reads TGTGCCAGCAGTTCAACAGATCAGCCCCAGCATTTT.

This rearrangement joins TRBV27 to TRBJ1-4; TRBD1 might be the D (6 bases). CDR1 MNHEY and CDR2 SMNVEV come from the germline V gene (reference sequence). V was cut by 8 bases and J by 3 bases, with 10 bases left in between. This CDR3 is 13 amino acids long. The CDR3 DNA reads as TGTGCCAGCCGGGGGCTGGCTAATGAAAAACTGTTTTTT. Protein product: CASRGLANEKLFF.

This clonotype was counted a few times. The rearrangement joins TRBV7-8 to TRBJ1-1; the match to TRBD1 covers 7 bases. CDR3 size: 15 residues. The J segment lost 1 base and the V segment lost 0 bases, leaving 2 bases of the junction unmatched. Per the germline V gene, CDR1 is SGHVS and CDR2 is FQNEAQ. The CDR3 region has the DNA TGTGCCAGCAGCTTAGCCCCAGGGGGGAACACTGAAGCTTTCTTT. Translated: CASSLAPGGNTEAFF.

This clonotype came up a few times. CDR3 bases: TGTGCCAGCAGCTTAGGGGGACAGCCAGGGGAGCAGTACTTC. This encodes CASSLGGQPGEQYF. The chain has TRBV7-8 and TRBJ2-7, with 7 bases aligning to TRBD1. Germline trimming cut 1 base from V and 7 bases from J; bases unmatched to any gene: 7. Germline CDR1 SGHVS, CDR2 FQNEAQ. The CDR3 is 14 amino acids.